Presented here are 11 T cell receptor beta chains from one specimen sequenced in a study of T cell repertoires in aging, cancer and after chemotherapy. TCR beta rearrangements were amplified from peripheral blood genomic DNA. A mixed TRB-A/B primer pool amplified rearranged TRB by multiplex touch-down PCR. TCRdb independently ran MiXCR on the multiplex PCR reads; one entry per CDR3 protein. The table records fewer than 15,000 distinct CDR3 sequences, roughly 26% of them present only once. Sequencing used blood. The receptors were sampled from a human donor in good health.

The chain links TRBV10-2 to TRBJ1-3; no firm D call. The V end was cut by 2 bases, the J end by 4 bases, with 6 bases between. The germline CDR1 and CDR2 sequences are WSHSY and SAAADI. CDR3 length equals 13 residues. CDR3 DNA: TGCGCCAGCAGTGAGCAGGTGGGAAACACCATATATTTT. This codes for CASSEQVGNTIYF.

This clonotype was found a few times. The chain has TRBV6-1 and TRBJ2-3, with 9 bases aligning to TRBD1. In germline, CDR1 is MNHNS, CDR2 SASEGT. This CDR3 has 15 amino acids. The junction had 1 base not matched to a gene; V was cut back by 3 bases and J by 0 bases. The DNA of the CDR3 is TGTGCCAGCAGTGACGGACAGGGGAGCACAGATACGCAGTATTTT. It yields the protein CASSDGQGSTDTQYF.

A few counts support this clonotype. V usage is TRBV18 and J usage is TRBJ1-5; D remains unclear. The CDR3 has 13 amino acids. The V gene lost 2 bases and the J gene lost 7 bases, with 9 bases spanning the gap. Germline values: CDR1 KGHSH, CDR2 LQKENI. CDR3 in amino acids: CASSPGVDQPQHF. CDR3 DNA: TGTGCCAGCTCACCAGGGGTTGACCAGCCCCAGCATTTT.

The chain is built from TRBV6-4 and TRBJ2-3; TRBD2 matches 10 bases. J gave up 2 bases and V 0 bases, and 5 bases lay outside the gene matches. Germline CDR1 and CDR2: MRHNA and SNTAGT. This CDR3 has 17 residues. This CDR3 is CASSDSKLAGATDTQYF. Written as DNA, the CDR3 is TGTGCCAGCAGTGACTCGAAGCTAGCGGGGGCCACAGATACGCAGTATTTT.

This clonotype was detected a few times. This chain links TRBV12-3 or TRBV12-4 with TRBJ2-3; 15 bases agree with TRBD2. The CDR3 has 17 residues. The trim removed 7 bases at V and 6 bases at J, leaving 11 bases unmatched. The CDR3 spells CASTPRGLAGGRDTQYF. For the CDR3, the DNA is TGTGCCAGCACCCCGAGGGGACTAGCGGGGGGCCGGGATACGCAGTATTTT.

The V gene is TRBV12-3 or TRBV12-4, the J gene TRBJ1-1; D not resolved. The V end was cut by 2 bases, the J end by 7 bases, with 8 bases between. The CDR3 length is 12 residues. In DNA form, the CDR3 reads TGTGCCAGCAGTTTAAGCAGACTTGAAGCTTTCTTT. Translating it yields CASSLSRLEAFF.

This clonotype has a handful of counts. The rearrangement links TRBV28 to TRBJ2-7; perhaps TRBD2 as D (7 bases). The CDR3 has 11 amino acids. Germline values: CDR1 MDHEN, CDR2 SYDVKM. The CDR3 coding sequence is TGTGCGAGCGGGACATTCTACGAGCAGTACTTC. This sequence encodes CASGTFYEQYF.

This sequence joins TRBV20-1 and TRBJ1-1; D is perhaps TRBD1 (6 bases). The CDR3 length is 14 residues. Per germline, CDR1 DFQATT and CDR2 SNEGSKA (reference sequence). V dropped 5 bases and J dropped 2 bases, with 15 bases sitting between them. The CDR3, as DNA: TGCAGTGCTTACTCCGGGACAACCAACACTGAAGCTTTCTTT. The encoded protein is CSAYSGTTNTEAFF.

The chain has TRBV7-9 and TRBJ1-6; maybe TRBD1 (5 bases). V was pared by 5 bases and J by 8 bases, with 13 bases between. This CDR3 has 14 amino acids. CDR1 is SEHNR and CDR2 is FQNEAQ in the germline V gene (reference sequence). The DNA for the CDR3 is TGTGCCAGCAGCGCCGGGACCGCCTATTCACCCCTCCACTTT. Residues: CASSAGTAYSPLHF.

The chain recombines TRBV20-1 with TRBJ2-7; the D is unclear. CDR3 length: 12 residues. Germline V gene sequence: CDR1 DFQATT, CDR2 SNEGSKA (reference sequence). The V and J ends lost 3 bases and 6 bases respectively, with 12 bases between them. Here the CDR3 DNA reads TGCAGTGCTAGCAAACCCAGCTCCGAGCAGTACTTC. Translating gives CSASKPSSEQYF.

A note on this clonotype: Compared with germline, one end of the junction differs, possibly owing to a read error. The chain links TRBV12-5 to TRBJ2-3, with TRBD1 identical over 7 bases. Germline CDR1 LGHNT, CDR2 FRNRAP. This CDR3 contains 15 residues. The CDR3 DNA sequence: TGTGCTAGTGGTGGGGGACAGATTTCCACAGTTACGCAGTATTTT. Translation gives CASGGGQISTVTQYF.